This is a list of T cell receptor beta chains from one sample in a study of shared clonotypes between healthy human individuals. Libraries were prepared by immunoSEQ multiplex PCR; TCRdb keeps only in-frame clonotypes and omits some of them. In the table there are some 2 million clones, 85% to 95% of which are singletons. Sequences were obtained from naive CD4+ T cells sorted from blood. The receptors here all came from a man in his late teens or twenties in good health. CDR3s leave out the opening cysteine and the closing phenylalanine or tryptophan. A clone size is listed for some rows: how often the clone was seen (once, few, many), or a class if it is expanded.

v_gene	len	abundance	j_gene	CDR3aa
TRBV7-7	12	-	TRBJ2-2	ASSLAPNTGELF
TRBV7-2	15	-	TRBJ1-2	ASSLAAGQGSNYGYT
TRBV5-1	12	once	TRBJ2-3	ASSLAGGPDTQY
TRBV11-2	15	-	TRBJ1-3	ASSSRNQGAGGNTIY
TRBV5-1	12	-	TRBJ1-6	ASSIRGSDSPLH
TRBV30	13	-	TRBJ2-1	AWTKGLAGEAEQF
TRBV10-3	11	once	TRBJ1-1	AIRDRANTEAF
TRBV4-3	11	-	TRBJ2-1	ASSRDGGNEQF
TRBV4-1	12	-	TRBJ1-1	ASSLETGSTEAF
TRBV7-6	12	-	TRBJ1-5	ASSLGGVDQPQH
TRBV6-1	14	-	-	ASSERNGRFVYEQY
TRBV15	15	-	TRBJ2-1	ATSRLLSGRAYNEQF
TRBV6-1	10	once	TRBJ2-7	ASQREIYEQY
TRBV19	14	-	TRBJ1-6	ASSIGGNSYNSPLH
TRBV30	12	-	TRBJ2-7	AWSGSGLYYEQY
TRBV2	13	-	TRBJ2-4	ASRTDRNPSNIQY
TRBV5-8	14	-	TRBJ1-6	ASSRKTGGRNSPLH
TRBV6-5	11	-	TRBJ2-5	ASSYSGRETQY
TRBV13	10	-	TRBJ1-2	ASSLQVYGYT
TRBV18	11	-	TRBJ2-7	ASSPPTVYEQY
TRBV5-6	13	-	TRBJ2-2	ASSELTEYTGELF
TRBV4-2	13	-	TRBJ1-5	ASSQEGLSNQPQH
TRBV19	12	-	TRBJ1-3	ASSRRDRGNTIY
TRBV6-6	12	-	TRBJ2-7	ASSYSSWGYEQY
TRBV19	16	-	TRBJ1-6	ASSPTGHAGSYNSPLH
TRBV30	12	-	TRBJ1-4	AWSGVSGGEKLF
TRBV9	11	-	TRBJ1-3	ASSVAVADTIY
TRBV9	15	-	TRBJ2-3	ASSVGVSGSSTDTQY
TRBV4-1	15	-	TRBJ2-7	ASSQVRGVGDPYEQY
TRBV6-5	13	-	TRBJ1-5	ASSYSKNSNQPQH
TRBV4-3	16	-	TRBJ1-4	ASSQSVARGGVNEKLF
TRBV4-3	15	-	TRBJ1-6	ASSQETSGTYNSPLH
TRBV6-4	15	-	TRBJ1-4	ASRPEYVQTTNEKLF
TRBV30	17	-	TRBJ2-2	AWNQVRTSGLRGTGELF
TRBV10-1	14	-	TRBJ2-1	ASSEFMREGDMEQF
TRBV5-1	18	-	TRBJ2-4	ASSSETGTGMALAKNIQY
TRBV10-3	10	-	TRBJ1-4	AISDGPEKLF
TRBV7-2	14	-	TRBJ1-6	ASSRKQGRHNSPLH
TRBV10-1	11	few	TRBJ2-7	ASSGQGEGEQY
TRBV2	10	-	TRBJ2-3	ASSEGTDTQY
TRBV11-2	10	-	TRBJ1-6	ASSQGVSPLH
TRBV10-3	11	-	TRBJ2-7	AIRAGSSYEQY
TRBV7-2	12	-	TRBJ1-1	ASSPQEMNTEAF
TRBV5-4	15	-	TRBJ1-2	ASSPPTGGPPVGGYT
TRBV5-1	12	-	TRBJ2-7	ASRRTGENGEQY
TRBV7-2	12	-	TRBJ2-7	ASSSKGGLGEQY
TRBV9	14	-	TRBJ2-1	ASSAMTSGIGGEQF